This TCR beta chain was sequenced in a study of spatial heterogeneity in lung cancer. General study results and limits: Ubiquitous expanded tumor TCRs were observed in blood more at resection than follow-up.

Time point here: sample taken at primary tumor resection. Samples were donated by 72 untreated early-stage non-small cell lung cancer patients. Researchers sequenced whole RNA taken from tumor, nontumor lung or frozen PBMC without sorting. Every individual TCR cDNA molecule carried its own unique molecular identifier, which allowed correction of PCR and sequencing errors. TCRdb re-called the 5' RACE reads through MiXCR, storing one row per CDR3 protein. The sample shows around 7,800 distinct CDR3 sequences, over 6.5% of them seen only once. Germline CDR1 reads SGHRS; CDR2 reads YFSETQ. Germline trimming cut 2 bases from V and 9 bases from J; bases unmatched to any gene: 5. This CDR3 is 15 amino acids long. This clonotype occurred many times. What it recognizes is unknown.

V usage is TRBV5-1 and J usage is TRBJ2-1, with 13 bases aligning to TRBD2. The source of this sequence is a male donor with early-stage non-small cell lung cancer. The source was PBMCs, collected at surgery. The CDR3, as DNA: TGCGCCAGCAGCTTCACTAGCGGGAGGGCGTTTGAGCAGTTCTTC. It is translated as CASSFTSGRAFEQFF.